Detailed here is one TCR beta chain. The record originates from a study of blood T cell repertoires in COVID-19. CDR1 is LGHNA and CDR2 is YNFKEQ in the germline V gene. There are 17 residues in the CDR3. V shed 1 base and J shed 0 bases, with 13 bases lying between them. Generated by immunoSEQ multiplex PCR, the TCRdb table keeps only in-frame clones and is missing some. Of about 340,000 clones in the sample, around four fifths were seen once. The specimen sequenced was peripheral blood. The J gene is TRBJ1-5, the V gene TRBV4-2; D unresolved. The clonotype comes from a man between 25 and 39 years old with active or convalescent COVID-19. CDR3 sequence reads: CASSQVSEQDSNQPQHF. DNA for the CDR3: TGTGCCAGCAGCCAAGTTTCTGAGCAGGATAGCAATCAGCCCCAGCATTTT.